The 12 T cell receptor beta chains reported below all come from one sample, sequenced in a study of blood T cell repertoires in COVID-19 (dated by TCRdb to 2018 to 2020). Library construction relied on the immunoSEQ multiplex PCR assay. Sourced from immuneACCESS, this table was stored by TCRdb with only in-frame sequences that have V and J called. A share of the clones is absent; for the studies checked, an unresolved V gene accounts for under half, and the remainder has no known explanation. This sample lists around 300,000 clones; roughly nine tenths were detected once. The ten largest account for under 2.5% of the sample. The sequenced sample was PBMCs or T cells enriched from blood (not recorded which). The origin of the receptors is a woman aged 60-75 years who had recovered from COVID-19.

The chain recombines TRBV7-6 with TRBJ1-3, with TRBD1 matching 7 bases. Germline CDR1 reads SGHVS; CDR2 reads FNYEAQ. V was clipped by 3 bases and J by 0 bases; unmatched bases: 8. The CDR3 spans 17 residues. The CDR3: CASSLYLGQSSGNTIYF. CDR3 sequence (DNA): TGTGCCAGCAGCTTGTATCTGGGACAGAGCTCTGGAAACACCATATATTTT.

The chain links TRBV2 to TRBJ2-7, with D tentatively TRBD2 (7 bases). The ends were cut back, 7 bases at V and 1 base at J, with 17 bases in the middle. Germline CDR1 is SNHLY and CDR2 is FYNNEI. This CDR3 comprises 15 residues. This chain's CDR3 is CASTLGGVGSYEQYF. The CDR3 region has the DNA TGTGCCAGCACCTTAGGGGGGGTAGGGTCCTACGAGCAGTACTTC.

This chain connects TRBV11-3 to TRBJ2-7; TRBD1 matches at 9 bases. This CDR3 comprises 15 residues. J was trimmed by 2 bases and V by 4 bases; bases with no gene match: 6. Germline V lookup: CDR1 SGHNT, CDR2 YENEEA. The CDR3 bases are TGTGCCAGCAGCTCCAGAAGGACAGGGGCCTACGAGCAGTACTTC. Protein sequence: CASSSRRTGAYEQYF.

The gene calls are TRBV7-8 and TRBJ2-5; TRBD2 agrees at 11 bases. Germline V gene lookup returns CDR1 SGHVS and CDR2 FQNEAQ. The CDR3 covers 18 residues. V shed 0 bases, J shed 0 bases, and the junction held 6 bases outside the gene matches. The CDR3 reads CASSLAQLAGAYQETQYF. CDR3 DNA: TGTGCCAGCAGCTTAGCGCAACTAGCGGGGGCGTACCAAGAGACCCAGTACTTC. Together with reference TRBV7-8 and TRBJ2-5, the CDR3 gives the full variable domain: GAGVSQSPRYKVAKRGQDVALRCDPISGHVSLFWYQQALGQGPEFLTYFQNEAQLDKSGLPSDRFFAERPEGSVSTLKIQRTQQEDSAVYLCASSLAQLAGAYQETQYFGPGTRLLVL.

The chain joins TRBV5-5 to TRBJ1-4; 7 nucleotides align to TRBD1. V dropped 5 bases and J dropped 3; count of bases not matched to a gene: 10. The CDR3 runs to 16 residues. Per germline, CDR1 SGHKS and CDR2 YYEKEE (reference sequence). The CDR3 protein is CASSPFWGQPNEKLFF. CDR3 nucleotide sequence: TGTGCCAGCAGTCCTTTTTGGGGACAGCCTAATGAAAAACTGTTTTTT.

The rearrangement links TRBV4-2 to TRBJ2-1; 14 positions agree with TRBD2. After removal of 6 bases from V and 9 bases from J, the junction contained 7 bases not matched to a gene. Germline loops: CDR1 LGHNA, CDR2 YNFKEQ. This CDR3 contains 15 residues. The CDR3 DNA reads TGTGCCAGCAGTCGGACTAGCGGGGGGCGGGGTGAGCAGTTCTTC. Translation: CASSRTSGGRGEQFF.

This clone was detected only once. The chain is built from TRBV2 and TRBJ1-2; possible D gene TRBD1, 5 bases. CDR1 and CDR2 (germline): SNHLY, FYNNEI. The V gene lost 6 bases and the J gene lost 6 bases, with 11 bases spanning the gap. The CDR3 loop spans 12 amino acids. The CDR3 region has the DNA TGTGCCAGCAGGGGGCGCGGGGATGGCTACACCTTC. Translating gives CASRGRGDGYTF. The entire variable domain, with the rest obtained from reference TRBV2 and TRBJ1-2, is as follows: EPEVTQTPSHQVTQMGQEVILRCVPISNHLYFYWYRQILGQKVEFLVSFYNNEISEKSEIFDDQFSVERPDGSNFTLKIRSTKLEDSAMYFCASRGRGDGYTFGSGTRLTVV.

The rearrangement links TRBV11-2 to TRBJ1-5, with D unclear. V was pared by 5 bases and J by 6 bases, with 8 bases between. Germline V gene data show CDR1 as SGHAT and CDR2 as FQNNGV. The CDR3 has 12 amino acids. CDR3 amino acids: CASSAEGQPQHF. The DNA of the CDR3 is TGTGCCAGCAGCGCCGAGGGTCAGCCCCAGCATTTT. The complete variable domain, with remaining parts taken from reference TRBV11-2 and TRBJ1-5, reads EAGVAQSPRYKIIEKRQSVAFWCNPISGHATLYWYQQILGQGPKLLIQFQNNGVVDDSQLPKDRFSAERLKGVDSTLKIQPAKLEDSAVYLCASSAEGQPQHFGDGTRLSIL.

The V gene is TRBV15, the J gene TRBJ2-5; D might be TRBD2 (5 bases). V was clipped by 3 bases and J by 8 bases, with 25 bases between them. The length of the CDR3 is 17 residues. CDR1 and CDR2 from the germline V gene are LNHNV and YYDKDF (reference sequence). The CDR3, as DNA: TGTGCCACCAGCAGGGCCACTCTGGACTTACAAAGAGACACCCAGTACTTC. Its protein is CATSRATLDLQRDTQYF.

This clone was seen only once. The J gene is TRBJ1-1, the V gene TRBV6-5, with TRBD1 as a possible D gene (6 bases). This CDR3 contains 11 residues. Trimming removed 6 bases from V and 11 bases from J, with 13 bases in between. CDR1 is MNHEY and CDR2 is SVGAGI in the germline V gene. The CDR3 here is CASSHNRAAFF. In nucleotides, the CDR3 is TGTGCCAGCAGCCACAACAGGGCGGCTTTCTTT.

V is TRBV9 and J is TRBJ1-5; D may be TRBD1 (6 bases). Germline CDR1 is SGDLS and CDR2 is YYNGEE. Trimming pared 0 bases from V and 8 bases from J, leaving 12 bases between. CDR3 length: 14 amino acids. In DNA form, the CDR3 reads TGTGCCAGCAGCGTAGATGGCAGGGGTAAGCCCCAGCATTTT. It translates to CASSVDGRGKPQHF.

The V call is TRBV19, the J call TRBJ1-2, with D tentatively TRBD1 (6 bases). The germline V gene has CDR1 LNHDA and CDR2 SQIVND (reference sequence). V lost 5 bases and J 4 bases, leaving 14 bases between the germline ends. The CDR3 spans 14 residues. DNA of the CDR3: TGTGCCAGTAGTGTCGGACAGACCCCCTATGGCTACACCTTC. Its translation is CASSVGQTPYGYTF.